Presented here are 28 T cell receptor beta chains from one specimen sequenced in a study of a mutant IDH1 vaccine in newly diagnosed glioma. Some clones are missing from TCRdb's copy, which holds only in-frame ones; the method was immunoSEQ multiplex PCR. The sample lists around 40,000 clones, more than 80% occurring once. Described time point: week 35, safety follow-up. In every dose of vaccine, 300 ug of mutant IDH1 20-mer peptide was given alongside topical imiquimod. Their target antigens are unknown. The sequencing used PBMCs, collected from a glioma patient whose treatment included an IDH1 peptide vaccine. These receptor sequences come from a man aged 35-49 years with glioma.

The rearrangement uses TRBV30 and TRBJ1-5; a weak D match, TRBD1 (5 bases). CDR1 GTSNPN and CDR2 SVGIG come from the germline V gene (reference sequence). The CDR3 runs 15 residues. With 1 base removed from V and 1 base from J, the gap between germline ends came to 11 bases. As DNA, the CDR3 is TGTGCCTGGAGTGCAGGGTCTGAGAGCAATCAGCCCCAGCATTTT. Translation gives CAWSAGSESNQPQHF.

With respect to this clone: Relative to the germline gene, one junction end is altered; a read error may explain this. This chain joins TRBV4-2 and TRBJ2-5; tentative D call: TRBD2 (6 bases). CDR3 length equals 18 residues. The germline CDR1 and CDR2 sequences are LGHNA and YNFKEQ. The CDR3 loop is CASSQVLSRATPRGDSHF. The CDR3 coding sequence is TGTGCCAGCAGCCAAGTTCTATCGCGGGCGACCCCCAGAGGGGACTCCCACTTC.

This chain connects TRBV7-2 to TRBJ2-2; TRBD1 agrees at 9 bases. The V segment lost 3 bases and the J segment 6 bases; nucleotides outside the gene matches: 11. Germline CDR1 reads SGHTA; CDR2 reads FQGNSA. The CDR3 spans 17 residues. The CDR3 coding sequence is TGTGCCAGCAGCTTGAGTGAGAACAGGGGGCTCGCCGGGGAGCTGTTTTTT. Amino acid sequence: CASSLSENRGLAGELFF.

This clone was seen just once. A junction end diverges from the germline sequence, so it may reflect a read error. The CDR3 DNA reads as TGTGCCAGCATTGAACCTCACGAGGTCACAGATACGCAGTATTTT. Encoded protein: CASIEPHEVTDTQYF. The chain is built from TRBV2 and TRBJ2-3; D remains ambiguous. The CDR3 loop spans 15 amino acids. Germline V gene data show CDR1 as SNHLY and CDR2 as FYNNEI. Supplemented by reference TRBV2 and TRBJ2-3, the full variable domain reads EPEVTQTPSHQVTQMGQEVILRCVPISNHLYFYWYRQILGQKVEFLVSFYNNEISEKSEIFDDQFSVERPDGSNFTLKIRSTKLEDSAMYFCASIEPHEVTDTQYFGPGTRLTVL.

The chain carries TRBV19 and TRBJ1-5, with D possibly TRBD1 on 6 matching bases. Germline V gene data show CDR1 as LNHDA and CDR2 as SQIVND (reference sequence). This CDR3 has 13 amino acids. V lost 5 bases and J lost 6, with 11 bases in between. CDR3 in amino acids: CASSPGERQPQHF. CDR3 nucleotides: TGTGCCAGTAGTCCAGGGGAGCGTCAGCCCCAGCATTTT.

This CDR3 is CASSGLSGGPHEQFF. The CDR3 DNA reads as TGTGCCAGCAGTGGCCTCTCGGGCGGCCCCCATGAGCAGTTCTTC. The chain couples TRBV6-1 to TRBJ2-1; unclear D gene. There are 15 residues in the CDR3. CDR1 MNHNS and CDR2 SASEGT come from the germline V gene. V gave up 4 bases and J gave up 8 bases, with 18 bases separating them.

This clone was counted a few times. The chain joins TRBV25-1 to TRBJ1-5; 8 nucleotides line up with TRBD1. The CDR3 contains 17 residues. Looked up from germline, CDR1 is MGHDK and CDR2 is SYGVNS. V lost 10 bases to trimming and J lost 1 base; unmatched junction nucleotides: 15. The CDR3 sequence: CATSAGQGAKSNQPQHF. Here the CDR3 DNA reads TGTGCCACCTCCGCGGGGCAGGGGGCTAAAAGCAATCAGCCCCAGCATTTT.

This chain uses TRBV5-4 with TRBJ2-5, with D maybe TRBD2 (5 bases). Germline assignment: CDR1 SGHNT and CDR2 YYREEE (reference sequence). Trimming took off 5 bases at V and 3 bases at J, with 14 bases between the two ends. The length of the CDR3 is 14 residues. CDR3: CASREEVGEETQYF. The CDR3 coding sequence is TGTGCCAGCAGGGAGGAGGTGGGAGAAGAGACCCAGTACTTC.

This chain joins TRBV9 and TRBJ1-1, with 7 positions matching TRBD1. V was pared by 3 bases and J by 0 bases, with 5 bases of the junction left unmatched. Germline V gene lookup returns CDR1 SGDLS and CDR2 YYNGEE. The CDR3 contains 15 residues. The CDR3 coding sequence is TGTGCCAGCAGCGCGGCGGGACAGTTGAACACTGAAGCTTTCTTT. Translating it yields CASSAAGQLNTEAFF. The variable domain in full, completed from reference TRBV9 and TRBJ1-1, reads DSGVTQTPKHLITATGQRVTLRCSPRSGDLSVYWYQQSLDQGLQFLIQYYNGEERAKGNILERFSAQQFPDLHSELNLSSLELGDSALYFCASSAAGQLNTEAFFGQGTRLTVV.

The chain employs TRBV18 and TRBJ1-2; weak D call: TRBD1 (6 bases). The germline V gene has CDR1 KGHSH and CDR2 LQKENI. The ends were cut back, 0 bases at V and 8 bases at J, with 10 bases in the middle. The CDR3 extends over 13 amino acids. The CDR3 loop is CASSPPTGLGYTF. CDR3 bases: TGTGCCAGCTCACCACCTACAGGGTTGGGCTACACCTTC.

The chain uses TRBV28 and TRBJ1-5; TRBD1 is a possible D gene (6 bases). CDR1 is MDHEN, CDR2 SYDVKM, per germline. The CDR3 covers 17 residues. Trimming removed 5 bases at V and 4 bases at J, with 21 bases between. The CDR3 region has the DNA TGTGCCAGCAGTCTCGAAGCTCTCACAGGGCCTAATCAGCCCCAGCATTTT. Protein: CASSLEALTGPNQPQHF.

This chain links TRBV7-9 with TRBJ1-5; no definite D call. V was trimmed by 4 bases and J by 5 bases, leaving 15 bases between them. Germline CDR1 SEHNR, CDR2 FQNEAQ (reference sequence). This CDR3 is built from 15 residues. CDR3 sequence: CASSSTLGLDQPQHF. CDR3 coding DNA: TGTGCCAGCAGCTCTACCCTGGGGTTGGATCAGCCCCAGCATTTT.

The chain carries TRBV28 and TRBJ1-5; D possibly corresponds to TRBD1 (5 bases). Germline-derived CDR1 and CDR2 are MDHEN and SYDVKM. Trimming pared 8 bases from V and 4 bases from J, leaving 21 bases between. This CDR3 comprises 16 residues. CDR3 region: CASRWDRTGSNQPQHF. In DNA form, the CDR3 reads TGTGCCAGCCGGTGGGACCGGACCGGGAGTAATCAGCCCCAGCATTTT.

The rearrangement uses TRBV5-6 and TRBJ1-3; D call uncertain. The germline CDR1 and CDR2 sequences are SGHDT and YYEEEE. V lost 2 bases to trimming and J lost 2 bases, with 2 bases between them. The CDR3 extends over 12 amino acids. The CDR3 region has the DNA TGTGCCAGCAGCTTCCCTGGAAACACCATATATTTT. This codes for CASSFPGNTIYF.

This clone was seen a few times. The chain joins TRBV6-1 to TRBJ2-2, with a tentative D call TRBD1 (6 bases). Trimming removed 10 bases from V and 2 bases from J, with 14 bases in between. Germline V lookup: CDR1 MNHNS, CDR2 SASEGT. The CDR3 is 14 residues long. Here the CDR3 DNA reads TGTGCCACTACCGGGACACATAACACCGGGGAGCTGTTTTTT. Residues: CATTGTHNTGELFF.

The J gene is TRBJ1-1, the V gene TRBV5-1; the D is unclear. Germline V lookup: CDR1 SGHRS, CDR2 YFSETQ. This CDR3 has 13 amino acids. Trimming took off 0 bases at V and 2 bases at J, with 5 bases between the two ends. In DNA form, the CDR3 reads TGCGCCAGCAGCTTGGATATTAACACTGAAGCTTTCTTT. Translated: CASSLDINTEAFF.

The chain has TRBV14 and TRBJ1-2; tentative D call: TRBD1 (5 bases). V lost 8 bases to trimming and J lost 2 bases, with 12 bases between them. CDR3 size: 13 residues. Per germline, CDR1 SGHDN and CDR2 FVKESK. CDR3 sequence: CASSAGTNYGYTF. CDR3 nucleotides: TGTGCCAGCTCGGCAGGGACCAACTATGGCTACACCTTC.

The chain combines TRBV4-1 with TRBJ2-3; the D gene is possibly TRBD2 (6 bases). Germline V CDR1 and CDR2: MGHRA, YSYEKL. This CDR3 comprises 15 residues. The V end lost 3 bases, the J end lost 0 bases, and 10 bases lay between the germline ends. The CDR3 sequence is CASSQEGVSTDTQYF. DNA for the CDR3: TGCGCCAGCAGCCAGGAGGGAGTAAGCACAGATACGCAGTATTTT.

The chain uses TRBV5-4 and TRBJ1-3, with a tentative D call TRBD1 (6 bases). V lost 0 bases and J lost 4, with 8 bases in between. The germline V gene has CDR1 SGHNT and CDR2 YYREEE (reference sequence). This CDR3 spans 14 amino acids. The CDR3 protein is CASSLDRVGNTIYF. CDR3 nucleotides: TGTGCCAGCAGCTTGGACAGGGTGGGAAACACCATATATTTT.

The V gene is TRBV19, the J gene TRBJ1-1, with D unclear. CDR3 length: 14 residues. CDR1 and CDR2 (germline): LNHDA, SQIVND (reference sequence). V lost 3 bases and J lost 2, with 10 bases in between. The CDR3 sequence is CASSMWASNTEAFF. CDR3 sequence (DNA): TGTGCCAGTAGTATGTGGGCTTCAAACACTGAAGCTTTCTTT.

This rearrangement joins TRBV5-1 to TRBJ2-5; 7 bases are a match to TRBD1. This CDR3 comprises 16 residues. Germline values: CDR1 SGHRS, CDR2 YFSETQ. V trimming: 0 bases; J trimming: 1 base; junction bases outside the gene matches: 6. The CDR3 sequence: CASSLGGQRLQETQYF. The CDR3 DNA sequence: TGCGCCAGCAGCTTGGGGGGACAGCGTCTCCAAGAGACCCAGTACTTC.

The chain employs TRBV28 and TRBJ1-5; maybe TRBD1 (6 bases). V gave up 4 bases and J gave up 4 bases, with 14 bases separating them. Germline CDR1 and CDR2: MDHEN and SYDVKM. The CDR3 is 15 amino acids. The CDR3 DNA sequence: TGTGCCAGCAGTTCGATCGGACAGTGGAATCAGCCCCAGCATTTT. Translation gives CASSSIGQWNQPQHF.

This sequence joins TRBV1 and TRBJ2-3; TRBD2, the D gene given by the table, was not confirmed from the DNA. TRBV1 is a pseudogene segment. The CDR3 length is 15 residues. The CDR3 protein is CTSSHGLPGTDTQYF. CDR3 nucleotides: TGCACCAGCAGCCATGGACTACCTGGCACAGATACGCAGTATTTT.

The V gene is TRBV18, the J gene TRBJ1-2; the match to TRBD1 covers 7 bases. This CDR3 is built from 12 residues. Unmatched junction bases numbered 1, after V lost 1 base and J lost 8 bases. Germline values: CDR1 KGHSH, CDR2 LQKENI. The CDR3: CASSPQDRGYTF. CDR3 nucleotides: TGTGCCAGCTCACCACAGGACAGGGGCTACACCTTC.

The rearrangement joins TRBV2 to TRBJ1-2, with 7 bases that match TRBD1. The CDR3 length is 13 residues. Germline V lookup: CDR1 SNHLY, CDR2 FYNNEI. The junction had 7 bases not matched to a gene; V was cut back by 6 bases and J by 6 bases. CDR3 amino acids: CASRAGGRDGYTF. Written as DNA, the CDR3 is TGTGCCAGCAGGGCAGGGGGTAGGGATGGCTACACCTTC.

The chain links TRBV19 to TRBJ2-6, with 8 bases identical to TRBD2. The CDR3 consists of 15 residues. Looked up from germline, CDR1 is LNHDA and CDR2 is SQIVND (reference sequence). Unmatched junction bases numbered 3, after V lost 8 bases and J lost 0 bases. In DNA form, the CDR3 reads TGTGCCAGTTCTGGACTAGCCTCTGGGGCCAACGTCCTGACTTTC. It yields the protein CASSGLASGANVLTF.

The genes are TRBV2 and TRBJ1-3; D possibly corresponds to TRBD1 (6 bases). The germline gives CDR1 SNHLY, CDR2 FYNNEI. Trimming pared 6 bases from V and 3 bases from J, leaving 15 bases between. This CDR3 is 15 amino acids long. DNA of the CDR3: TGTGCCAGCAGAGGTTATGGGGGGCGTGGAAACACCATATATTTT. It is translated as CASRGYGGRGNTIYF.

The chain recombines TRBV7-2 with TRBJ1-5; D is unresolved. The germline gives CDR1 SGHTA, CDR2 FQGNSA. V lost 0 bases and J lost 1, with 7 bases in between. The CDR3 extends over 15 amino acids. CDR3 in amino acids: CASSLASRSNQPQHF. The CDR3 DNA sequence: TGTGCCAGCAGCTTAGCGAGCAGAAGCAATCAGCCCCAGCATTTT. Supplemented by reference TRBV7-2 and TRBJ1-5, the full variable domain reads GAGVSQSPSNKVTEKGKDVELRCDPISGHTALYWYRQSLGQGLEFLIYFQGNSAPDKSGLPSDRFSAERTGGSVSTLTIQRTQQEDSAVYLCASSLASRSNQPQHFGDGTRLSIL.